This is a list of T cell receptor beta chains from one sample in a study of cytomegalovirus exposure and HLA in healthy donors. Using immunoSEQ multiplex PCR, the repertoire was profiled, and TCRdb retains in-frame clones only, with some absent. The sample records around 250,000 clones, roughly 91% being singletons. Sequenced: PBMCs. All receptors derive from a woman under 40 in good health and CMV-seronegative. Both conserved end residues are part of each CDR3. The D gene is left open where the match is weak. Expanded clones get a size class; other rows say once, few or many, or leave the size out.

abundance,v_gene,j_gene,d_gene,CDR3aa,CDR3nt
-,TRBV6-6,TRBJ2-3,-,CASSYYRVPSTDTQYF,TGTGCCAGCAGTTACTACAGGGTGCCCAGCACAGATACGCAGTATTTT
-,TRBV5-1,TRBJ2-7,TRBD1,CASSLTGTGYYEQYF,TGCGCCAGCAGCTTGACCGGGACAGGGTATTACGAGCAGTACTTC
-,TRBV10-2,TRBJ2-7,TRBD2,CASSESLTGVAGAYEQYF,TGCGCCAGCAGTGAGTCCCTGACTGGTGTAGCGGGAGCCTACGAGCAGTACTTC
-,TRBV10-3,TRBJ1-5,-,CAISEPGHSNQPQHF,TGTGCCATCAGTGAACCGGGACACAGCAATCAGCCCCAGCATTTT
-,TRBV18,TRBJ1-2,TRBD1,CASVMDRGRGGYTF,TGTGCCAGCGTAATGGACAGGGGGCGCGGGGGCTACACCTTC
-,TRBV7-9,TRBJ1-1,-,CASSPHWGSQDTEAFF,TGTGCCAGCAGCCCCCATTGGGGGAGCCAGGACACTGAAGCTTTCTTT
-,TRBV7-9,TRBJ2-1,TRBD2,CASSALGGGDEQFF,TGTGCCAGCAGCGCCTTGGGTGGGGGGGATGAGCAGTTCTTC
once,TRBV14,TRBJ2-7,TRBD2,CASSQVAGVYEQYF,TGTGCCAGCAGCCAAGTAGCGGGAGTTTACGAGCAGTACTTC
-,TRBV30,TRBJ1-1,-,CAWSIYGHTEAFF,TGTGCCTGGTCTATCTACGGTCACACTGAAGCTTTCTTT
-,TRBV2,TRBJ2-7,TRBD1,CASSEIWDRPYEQYF,TGTGCCAGCAGTGAAATTTGGGACAGACCCTACGAGCAGTACTTC
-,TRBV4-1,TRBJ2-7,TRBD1,CASSQAGTGAYEQYF,TGCGCCAGCAGCCAAGCCGGGACAGGGGCCTACGAGCAGTACTTC
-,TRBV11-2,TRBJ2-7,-,CASSPPTGPYEQYF,TGTGCCAGCAGCCCCCCAACGGGGCCCTACGAGCAGTACTTC
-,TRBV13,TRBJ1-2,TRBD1,CASSPGGTGGYGYTF,TGTGCCAGCAGCCCAGGGGGGACAGGGGGCTATGGCTACACCTTC
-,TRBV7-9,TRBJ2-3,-,CASSSGTTYSRTDTQYF,TGTGCCAGCAGTTCCGGGACAACTTACTCGCGCACAGATACGCAGTATTTT
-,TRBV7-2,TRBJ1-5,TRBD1,CASSFQTGNQPQHF,TGTGCCAGCAGCTTCCAGACAGGGAATCAGCCCCAGCATTTT
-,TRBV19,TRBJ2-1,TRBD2,CASSASGSNNEQFF,TGTGCCAGTAGTGCTAGCGGGAGTAACAATGAGCAGTTCTTC
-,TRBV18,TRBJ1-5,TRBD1,CASSPPGQGTSQPQHF,TGTGCCAGCTCACCACCCGGACAGGGAACGAGTCAGCCCCAGCATTTT
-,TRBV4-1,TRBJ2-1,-,CASSPLPRQAYNEQFF,TGCGCCAGCAGCCCACTTCCAAGACAGGCCTACAATGAGCAGTTCTTC
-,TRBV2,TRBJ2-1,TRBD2,CASSDGMREGIYNEQFF,TGTGCCAGCAGTGACGGTATGCGGGAGGGAATCTACAATGAGCAGTTCTTC
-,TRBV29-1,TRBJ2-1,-,CSVEGYNEQFF,TGCAGCGTTGAAGGTTACAATGAGCAGTTCTTC